These T cell receptor beta chains were read from a single sample in a study of radiotherapy plus CTLA-4 blockade in lung cancer. Assay used: immunoSEQ multiplex PCR; TCRdb lists only in-frame clones, some missing. The sample contains about 73,000 clones, 80% to 90% of which appear only once. The sequences come from peripheral blood, collected from a patient treated with radiotherapy plus ipilimumab. The receptors come from a human donor with non-small cell lung cancer that progressed on radiotherapy plus ipilimumab. Both conserved end residues are part of each CDR3. The D gene is left open where the match is weak. Not all rows give a size; the values are once, few, many and, for expanded clones, a class.

>-|-|TRBV14|TRBJ2-5
CASSQQSIRGETQYF
TGTGCCAGCAGCCAGCAATCAATAAGGGGGGAGACCCAGTACTTC
>TRBD1|-|TRBV10-3|TRBJ2-1
CAISKNYDSGTGNNEQFF
TGTGCCATCAGTAAAAATTATGACTCCGGGACAGGGAACAATGAGCAGTTCTTC
>-|-|TRBV29-1|TRBJ1-2
CSVGINYGYTF
TGCAGCGTTGGAATTAACTATGGCTACACCTTC
>-|-|TRBV9|TRBJ2-5
CASSVGSRGETQYF
TGTGCCAGCAGCGTAGGGTCTAGGGGAGAGACCCAGTACTTC
>-|once|TRBV6-5|TRBJ1-4
CASGLRGGGEKLFF
TGTGCCAGCGGACTCAGGGGTGGTGGTGAAAAACTGTTTTTT
>-|-|TRBV19|TRBJ1-1
CASSAPEGGRVEAFF
TGTGCCAGTAGTGCACCGGAGGGAGGGAGGGTTGAAGCTTTCTTT
>-|-|TRBV6-5|TRBJ1-2
CASKDTTAGGYTF
TGTGCCAGCAAAGACACCACGGCGGGCGGCTACACCTTC
>TRBD1|-|TRBV10-2|TRBJ1-2
CASSESTDRVSGYTF
TGCGCCAGCAGTGAGTCAACGGACAGGGTCTCTGGCTACACCTTC
>-|-|TRBV7-9|TRBJ2-3
CASSFLTTTDTQYF
TGTGCCAGCAGCTTCTTGACTACTACGGATACGCAGTATTTT
>TRBD1|-|TRBV5-1|TRBJ2-1
CASSLQGSSYNEQFF
TGCGCCAGCAGCCTACAGGGGTCGTCCTACAATGAGCAGTTCTTC
>-|-|TRBV5-6|TRBJ1-2
CASSRSELNYGYTF
TGTGCCAGCAGCCGGTCGGAGCTTAACTATGGCTACACCTTC
>-|-|TRBV12-5|TRBJ2-3
CASGLVQGEGPHTQYF
TGTGCTAGTGGTTTGGTACAGGGGGAGGGACCCCATACGCAGTATTTT
>TRBD2|-|TRBV9|TRBJ2-5
CASSVGRGRGVETQYF
TGTGCCAGCAGCGTAGGTCGCGGGAGAGGGGTAGAGACCCAGTACTTC
>-|-|TRBV7-8|TRBJ1-1
CASSLEWGRGAFF
TGTGCCAGCAGCTTAGAATGGGGCAGGGGAGCTTTCTTT
>-|-|TRBV20-1|TRBJ2-5
CSAIIPETQYF
TGCAGTGCTATCATTCCGGAGACCCAGTACTTC
>-|few|TRBV5-1|TRBJ2-7
CASSFTPNSYEQYF
TGCGCCAGCAGCTTTACACCAAACTCCTACGAGCAGTACTTC
>-|once|TRBV5-4|TRBJ1-2
CASSLFRSNYGYTF
TGTGCCAGCAGCTTGTTCCGGTCCAACTATGGCTACACCTTC
>TRBD1|-|TRBV27|TRBJ2-7
CASSLGRDRVGYEQYF
TGTGCCAGCAGTTTAGGACGGGACAGGGTAGGTTACGAGCAGTACTTC
>TRBD1|-|TRBV2|TRBJ2-3
CARQGGVIDTQYF
TGTGCCAGACAGGGGGGTGTTATAGATACGCAGTATTTT
>-|-|TRBV7-8|TRBJ2-2
CASSLEYFGRGNTGELFF
TGTGCCAGCAGCTTAGAATATTTCGGCAGGGGGAACACCGGGGAGCTGTTTTTT
>TRBD2|-|TRBV20-1|TRBJ2-7
CSVGLVYEQYF
TGCAGTGTCGGACTAGTCTACGAGCAGTACTTC
>TRBD1|-|TRBV15|TRBJ1-1
CATSRDTGVSTEAFF
TGTGCCACCAGCAGAGATACAGGGGTGAGCACTGAAGCTTTCTTT
>-|-|TRBV6-1|TRBJ1-4
CASSDVGRVVREKLFF
TGTGCCAGCAGTGATGTAGGGAGGGTGGTACGGGAAAAACTGTTTTTT
>-|-|TRBV5-4|TRBJ1-1
CASSPQGVLGYTEAFF
TGTGCCAGCAGCCCGCAGGGTGTGTTGGGTTACACTGAAGCTTTCTTT
>TRBD2|-|TRBV5-1|TRBJ2-5
CASKGLAGPQETQYF
TGCGCCAGCAAGGGACTAGCGGGGCCACAAGAGACCCAGTACTTC
>-|-|TRBV19|TRBJ1-2
CASSIRGQSNYGYTF
TGTGCCAGTAGTATAAGAGGACAGAGTAACTATGGCTACACCTTC
>TRBD2|-|TRBV2|TRBJ2-3
CASSEKTSGNSDTQYF
TGTGCCAGCAGTGAGAAAACTAGCGGGAACTCAGATACGCAGTATTTT
>TRBD2|few|TRBV4-1|TRBJ2-3
CASSQVTTGGPVSEQYF
TGCGCCAGCAGCCAAGTAACTACGGGAGGGCCTGTATCCGAACAGTATTTT
>-|-|TRBV5-6|TRBJ2-1
CASSLALDNEQFF
TGTGCCAGCAGCTTGGCCCTAGACAATGAGCAGTTCTTC
>TRBD1|-|TRBV5-1|TRBJ1-5
CASSFDRDRPQHF
TGCGCCAGCAGCTTCGACAGGGATCGGCCCCAGCATTTT
>-|-|TRBV28|TRBJ1-1
CASSLGPRNTEAFF
TGTGCCAGCAGTTTAGGTCCGCGAAACACTGAAGCTTTCTTT
>-|-|TRBV7-3|TRBJ2-6
CASSLAASGANVLTF
TGTGCCAGCAGCTTAGCAGCATCTGGGGCCAACGTCCTGACTTTC
>-|few|TRBV5-1|TRBJ1-1
CASSMDQGQMTEAFF
TGCGCCAGCAGCATGGACCAGGGGCAAATGACTGAAGCTTTCTTT
>-|-|TRBV18|TRBJ1-5
CASSPGEQPQHF
TGTGCCAGCTCACCTGGGGAGCAGCCCCAGCATTTT
>-|-|TRBV19|TRBJ1-4
CASTPSGADEKLFF
TGTGCCAGTACCCCGAGCGGGGCTGATGAAAAACTGTTTTTT
>-|-|TRBV6-5|TRBJ1-4
CASSYQGATNEKLFF
TGTGCCAGCAGTTACCAGGGTGCAACTAATGAAAAACTGTTTTTT
>-|few|TRBV18|TRBJ1-3
CASSHVDSGNTIYF
TGTGCCAGCTCACACGTCGACTCTGGAAACACCATATATTTT
>-|-|TRBV15|TRBJ2-1
CATSRDPGYPGPNEQFF
TGTGCCACCAGCAGAGATCCTGGGTACCCTGGCCCCAATGAGCAGTTCTTC
>-|once|TRBV10-2|TRBJ1-2
CASSESWRAPNYGYTF
TGCGCCAGCAGTGAGTCATGGAGAGCACCTAACTATGGCTACACCTTC
>-|-|TRBV2|TRBJ1-5
CASSVGRVDQPQHF
TGTGCCAGCAGTGTAGGGCGGGTGGATCAGCCCCAGCATTTT
>-|-|TRBV27|TRBJ2-1
CASSKGGYNEQFF
TGTGCCAGCAGCAAGGGGGGTTACAATGAGCAGTTCTTC
>-|medium-sized|TRBV13|TRBJ2-2
CASSTPPVGNTGELFF
TGTGCCAGCAGCACGCCGCCGGTTGGGAACACCGGGGAGCTGTTTTTT
>-|-|TRBV13|TRBJ2-7
CASSLSGVGYEQYF
TGTGCCAGCAGCTTGTCGGGAGTTGGGTACGAGCAGTACTTC
>-|-|TRBV5-4|TRBJ2-3
CASSLPRTDTQYF
TGTGCCAGCAGCTTGCCGCGCACAGATACGCAGTATTTT
>-|-|TRBV28|TRBJ1-1
CASRGPTEAFF
TGTGCCAGCCGGGGGCCCACTGAAGCTTTCTTT
>TRBD1|-|TRBV15|TRBJ2-5
CATKTGGEETQYF
TGTGCCACTAAGACAGGGGGCGAGGAGACCCAGTACTTC